This T cell receptor (beta chain) derives from a study of human versus mouse CDR3 diversity and MHC coevolution. Findings of the study overall: Among all groups, two of three human donors showed least clonal inequality. By iCHAO1, human TCR beta clonotypes numbered some 1.6 million, the most.

Germline V lookup: CDR1 LGHNT, CDR2 FRNRAP. The V and J ends lost 5 bases and 4 bases, in that order; junction bases with no gene match: 7. CDR3 length: 15 residues. Comment on this clone: Its matching antigen is unknown.

Only in-frame clones appear in the TCRdb table, and some are missing; sequencing was by immunoSEQ multiplex PCR. This table has 50,000 to 65,000 clones, 94% appearing once. Sequencing was carried out using naive CD4+ T cells from blood. The subset was: CD45RO-negative CD62L-positive naive CD4 T cells. The sequence derives from a person between 55 and 69 years old in good health. The chain couples TRBV12-5 to TRBJ1-5; 8 bases align to TRBD1. The CDR3 reads CASGTGQGINQPQHF. The CDR3 nucleotides are TGTGCTAGTGGTACCGGACAGGGAATAAATCAGCCCCAGCATTTT.